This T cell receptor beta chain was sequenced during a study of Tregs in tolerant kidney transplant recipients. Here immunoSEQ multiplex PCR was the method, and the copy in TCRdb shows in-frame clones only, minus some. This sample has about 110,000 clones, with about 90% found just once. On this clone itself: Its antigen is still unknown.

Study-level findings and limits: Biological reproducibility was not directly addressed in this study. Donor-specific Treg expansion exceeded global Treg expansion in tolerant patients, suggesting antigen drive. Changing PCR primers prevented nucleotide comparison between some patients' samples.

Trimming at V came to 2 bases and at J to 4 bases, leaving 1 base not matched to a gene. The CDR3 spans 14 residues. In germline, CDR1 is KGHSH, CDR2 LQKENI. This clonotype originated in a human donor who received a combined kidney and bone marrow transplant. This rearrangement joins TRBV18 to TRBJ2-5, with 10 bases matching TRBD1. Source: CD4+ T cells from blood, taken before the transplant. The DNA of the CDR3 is TGTGCCAGCTCACCAGGACAGGGGGGAGAGACCCAGTACTTC. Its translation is CASSPGQGGETQYF.